One and the same sample provided the 8 T cell receptor beta chains below, sequenced in a study of CD8 T cells in ankylosing spondylitis. In TCRdb, the 5' RACE reads were re-called with MiXCR into one record per CDR3 protein. The data hold around 340,000 distinct CDR3 sequences, with 14% to 15% observed a single time. The sample consisted of blood, either unsorted or a sorted T cell fraction (not recorded which). Source of these receptors: a male donor with ankylosing spondylitis or in good health (not recorded which).

This clonotype appeared many times. The V call is TRBV5-4, the J call TRBJ2-3; 7 bases align to TRBD2. From germline, CDR1 is SGHNT and CDR2 YYREEE (reference sequence). V shed 10 bases, J shed 1 base, and the junction held 15 bases outside the gene matches. There are 16 residues in the CDR3. CDR3 coding DNA: TGTGCCTTCCGCGGGGGAGGAAGCGGGGGCACAGATACGCAGTATTTT. Protein: CAFRGGGSGGTDTQYF.

The chain employs TRBV20-1 and TRBJ2-5, with 12 bases fitting TRBD2. The J segment lost 5 bases and the V segment lost 2 bases, leaving 9 bases of the junction unmatched. Germline V gene lookup returns CDR1 DFQATT and CDR2 SNEGSKA (reference sequence). The CDR3 runs to 16 residues. The CDR3 DNA sequence: TGCAGTGCTAGAACTAGCGGGAGGAGTAGAAAGGAGACCCAGTACTTC. The encoded protein is CSARTSGRSRKETQYF.

This clonotype was detected a few times. This chain links TRBV27 with TRBJ2-1; weak D call: TRBD2 (5 bases). Germline values: CDR1 MNHEY, CDR2 SMNVEV (reference sequence). The V end lost 0 bases, the J end lost 9 bases, and 9 bases lay between the germline ends. This CDR3 contains 13 residues. The CDR3 DNA reads TGTGCCAGCAGTTTATCGAGGGAACGTGAGCAGTTCTTC. Encoded protein: CASSLSREREQFF.

V and J are TRBV7-9 and TRBJ2-7; D is ambiguous. Germline CDR1 SEHNR, CDR2 FQNEAQ (reference sequence). The CDR3 has 12 amino acids. The V and J ends lost 4 bases and 3 bases respectively, with 7 bases between them. The CDR3 DNA follows: TGTGCCAGCAGCTCTCACATCTACGAGCAGTACTTC. Its protein is CASSSHIYEQYF.

The gene calls are TRBV19 and TRBJ1-1; D unresolved. Germline CDR1 is LNHDA and CDR2 is SQIVND (reference sequence). The CDR3 runs 14 residues. The germline V and J ends were trimmed by 1 base and 1 base, with 7 bases remaining between them. The CDR3 reads CASSIGVSNTEAFF. The CDR3 nucleotides are TGTGCCAGTAGTATAGGGGTTTCGAACACTGAAGCTTTCTTT.

This clonotype turned up a few times. The chain joins TRBV5-1 to TRBJ2-2; D remains ambiguous. V lost 4 bases and J 7 bases, leaving 8 bases between the germline ends. The germline V gene encodes CDR1 SGHRS and CDR2 YFSETQ. The CDR3 is 12 residues long. Written as DNA, the CDR3 is TGCGCCAGCAGCGCCGACGGCGGGGAGCTGTTTTTT. It translates to CASSADGGELFF.

The rearrangement links TRBV5-1 to TRBJ2-2; perhaps TRBD2 as D (5 bases). The germline gives CDR1 SGHRS, CDR2 YFSETQ. Trimming took 1 base from V and 8 from J, leaving 18 bases between them. The CDR3 is made up of 16 amino acids. CDR3 sequence reads: CASSLTRIDLHGELFF. The DNA for the CDR3 is TGCGCCAGCAGCTTGACTAGGATTGACCTTCATGGGGAGCTGTTTTTT.

Only a few counts were recorded for this clonotype. J is TRBJ2-1 and V is TRBV5-1; possibly TRBD2 for D (5 bases). CDR1 SGHRS and CDR2 YFSETQ come from the germline V gene. The CDR3 has 13 amino acids. V lost 4 bases and J lost 4, with 9 bases in between. In DNA form, the CDR3 reads TGCGCCAGCAGCGCCCGGACTTACAATGAGCAGTTCTTC. Translating gives CASSARTYNEQFF.